The T cell receptor (beta chain) described here comes from a study of blood T cell repertoires in COVID-19. Study background: Sample material is recorded as cDNA or gDNA derived from T cells, B-cell-depleted T cells, or PBMCs.

Those who participated ranged in age from 18 to 89 years and resided in under 25 US areas. The data were produced by immunoSEQ multiplex PCR, yet TCRdb's version contains in-frame clones alone and is incomplete. Of some 100,000 clones in the sample, roughly 85% are singletons; the top ten hold about 2.5%. The CDR3 spans 15 residues. With 2 bases removed from V and 8 bases from J, the gap between germline ends came to 13 bases. From germline, CDR1 is MNHNS and CDR2 SASEGT. The clonotype comes from a woman in her forties or fifties who had recovered from COVID-19. The gene calls are TRBV6-1 and TRBJ1-6; D might be TRBD1 (5 bases). The sample comprised PBMCs or T cells enriched from blood (not recorded which). The DNA for the CDR3 is TGTGCCAGCAGTGAATCTAAGGGGTTGTATTCACCCCTCCACTTT. Translated: CASSESKGLYSPLHF.